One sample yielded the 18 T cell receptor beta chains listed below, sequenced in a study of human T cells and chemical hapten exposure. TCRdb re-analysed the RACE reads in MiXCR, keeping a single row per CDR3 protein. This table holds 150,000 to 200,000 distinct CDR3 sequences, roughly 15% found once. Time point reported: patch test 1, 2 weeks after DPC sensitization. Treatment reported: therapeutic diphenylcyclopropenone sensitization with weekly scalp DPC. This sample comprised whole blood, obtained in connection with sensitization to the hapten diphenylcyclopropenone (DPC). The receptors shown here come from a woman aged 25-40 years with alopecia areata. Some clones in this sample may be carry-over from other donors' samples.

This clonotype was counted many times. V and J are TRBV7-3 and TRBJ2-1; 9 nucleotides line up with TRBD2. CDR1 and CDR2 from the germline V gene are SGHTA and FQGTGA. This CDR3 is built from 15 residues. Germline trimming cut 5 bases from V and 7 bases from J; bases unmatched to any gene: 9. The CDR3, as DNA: TGTGCCAGCAGCCCGCTAGGCGGGGGGGAAAATGAGCAGTTCTTC. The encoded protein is CASSPLGGGENEQFF. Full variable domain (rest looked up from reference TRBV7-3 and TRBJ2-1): GAGVSQTPSNKVTEKGKYVELRCDPISGHTALYWYRQSLGQGPEFLIYFQGTGAADDSGLPNDRFFAVRPEGSVSTLKIQRTERGDSAVYLCASSPLGGGENEQFFGPGTRLTVL.

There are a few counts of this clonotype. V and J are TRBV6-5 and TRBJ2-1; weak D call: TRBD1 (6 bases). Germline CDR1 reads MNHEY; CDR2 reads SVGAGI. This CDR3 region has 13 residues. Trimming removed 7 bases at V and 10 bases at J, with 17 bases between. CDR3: CASKRTGSWEQFF. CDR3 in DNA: TGTGCCAGCAAAAGAACAGGGTCCTGGGAGCAGTTCTTC.

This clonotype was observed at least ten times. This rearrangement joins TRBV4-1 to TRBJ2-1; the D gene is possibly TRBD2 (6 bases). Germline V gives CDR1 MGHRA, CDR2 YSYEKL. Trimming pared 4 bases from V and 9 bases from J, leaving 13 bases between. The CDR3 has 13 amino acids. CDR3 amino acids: CASSRKDGGEQFF. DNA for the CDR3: TGCGCCAGCAGCCGGAAAGACGGGGGTGAGCAGTTCTTC.

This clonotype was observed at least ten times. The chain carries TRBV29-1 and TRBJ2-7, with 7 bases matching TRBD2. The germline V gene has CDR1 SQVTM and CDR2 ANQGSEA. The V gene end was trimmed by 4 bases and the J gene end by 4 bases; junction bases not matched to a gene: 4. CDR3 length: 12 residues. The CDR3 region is CSVVGGGYEQYF. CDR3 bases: TGCAGCGTTGTTGGGGGAGGGTACGAGCAGTACTTC.

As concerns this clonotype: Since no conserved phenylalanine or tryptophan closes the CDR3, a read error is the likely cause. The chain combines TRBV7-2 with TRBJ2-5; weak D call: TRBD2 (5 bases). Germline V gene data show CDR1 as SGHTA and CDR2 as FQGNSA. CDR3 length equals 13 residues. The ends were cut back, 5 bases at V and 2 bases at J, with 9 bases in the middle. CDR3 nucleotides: TGTGCCAGCAGCCCCCTAGCTCAAGAGACCCAGTACTCC. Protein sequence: CASSPLAQETQYS.

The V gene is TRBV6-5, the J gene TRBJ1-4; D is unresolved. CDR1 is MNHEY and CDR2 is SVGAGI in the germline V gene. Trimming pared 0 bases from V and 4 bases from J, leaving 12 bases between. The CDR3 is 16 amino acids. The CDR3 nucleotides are TGTGCCAGCAGTTACTCTTACAGCGCTATTAATGAAAAACTGTTTTTT. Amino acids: CASSYSYSAINEKLFF.

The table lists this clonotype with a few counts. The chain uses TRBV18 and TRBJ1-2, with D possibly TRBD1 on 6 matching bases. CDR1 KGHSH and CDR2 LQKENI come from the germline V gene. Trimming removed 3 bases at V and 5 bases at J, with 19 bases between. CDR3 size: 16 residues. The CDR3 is CASSPGTTRGAYGYTF. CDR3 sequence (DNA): TGTGCCAGCTCACCCGGGACAACGAGGGGAGCGTATGGCTACACCTTC.

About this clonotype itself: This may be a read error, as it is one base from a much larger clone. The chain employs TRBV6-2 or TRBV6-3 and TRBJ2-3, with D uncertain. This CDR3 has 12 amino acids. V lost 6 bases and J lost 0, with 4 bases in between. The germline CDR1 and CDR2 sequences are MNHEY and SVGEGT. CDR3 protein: CASSISTDTQYF. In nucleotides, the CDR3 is TGTGCCAGCAGCATTAGCACAGATACGCAGTATTTT.

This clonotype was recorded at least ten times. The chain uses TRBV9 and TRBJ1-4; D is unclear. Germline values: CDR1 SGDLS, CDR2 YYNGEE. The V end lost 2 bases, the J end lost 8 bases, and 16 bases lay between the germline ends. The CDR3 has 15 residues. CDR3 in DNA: TGTGCCAGCAGCGTGGGGTCAACCGCGGGGGAAAAACTGTTTTTT. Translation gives CASSVGSTAGEKLFF.

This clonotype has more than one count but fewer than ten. The CDR3 loop reads CASSLRAGASGRPSNEQFF. The CDR3 DNA sequence: TGCGCCAGCAGCCTAAGGGCTGGGGCTAGCGGGAGGCCGAGCAATGAGCAGTTCTTC. This rearrangement joins TRBV5-1 to TRBJ2-1; 11 bases fit TRBD2. Germline V gene lookup returns CDR1 SGHRS and CDR2 YFSETQ. Trimming cost V 4 bases and J 6 bases; bases outside gene matches: 18. The CDR3 extends over 19 amino acids.

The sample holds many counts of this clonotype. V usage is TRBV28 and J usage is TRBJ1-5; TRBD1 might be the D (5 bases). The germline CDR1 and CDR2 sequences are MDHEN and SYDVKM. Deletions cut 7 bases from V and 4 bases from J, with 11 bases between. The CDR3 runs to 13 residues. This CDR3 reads CASTTGGNQPQHF. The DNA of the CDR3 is TGTGCCAGCACAACTGGGGGGAATCAGCCCCAGCATTTT.

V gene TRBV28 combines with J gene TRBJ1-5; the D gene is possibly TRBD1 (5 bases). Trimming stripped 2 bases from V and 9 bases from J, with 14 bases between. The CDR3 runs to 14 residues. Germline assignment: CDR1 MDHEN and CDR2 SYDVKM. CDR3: CASSLGRGWRPQHF. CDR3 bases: TGTGCCAGCAGTTTAGGTAGGGGCTGGCGGCCCCAGCATTTT. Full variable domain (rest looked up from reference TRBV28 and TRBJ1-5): DVKVTQSSRYLVKRTGEKVFLECVQDMDHENMFWYRQDPGLGLRLIYFSYDVKMKEKGDIPEGYSVSREKKERFSLILESASTNQTSMYLCASSLGRGWRPQHFGDGTRLSIL.

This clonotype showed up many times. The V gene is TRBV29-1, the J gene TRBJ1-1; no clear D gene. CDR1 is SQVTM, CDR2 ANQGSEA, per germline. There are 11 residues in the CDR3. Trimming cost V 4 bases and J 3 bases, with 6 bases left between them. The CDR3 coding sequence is TGCAGCGTTGGGCAGTACACTGAAGCTTTCTTT. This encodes CSVGQYTEAFF.

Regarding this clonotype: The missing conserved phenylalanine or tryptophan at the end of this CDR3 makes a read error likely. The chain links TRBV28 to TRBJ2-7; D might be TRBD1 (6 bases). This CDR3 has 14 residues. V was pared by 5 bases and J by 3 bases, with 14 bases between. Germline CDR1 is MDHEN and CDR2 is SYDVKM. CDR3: CASSPNGQIYEQYS. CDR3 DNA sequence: TGTGCCAGCAGTCCAAACGGACAGATCTACGAGCAGTACTCC.

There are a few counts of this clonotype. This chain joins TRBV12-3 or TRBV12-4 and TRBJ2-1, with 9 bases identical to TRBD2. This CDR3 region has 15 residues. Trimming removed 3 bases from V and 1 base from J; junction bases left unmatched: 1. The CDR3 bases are TGTGCCAGCAGTTTGCGGGAGGGATCCTACAATGAGCAGTTCTTC. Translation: CASSLREGSYNEQFF.

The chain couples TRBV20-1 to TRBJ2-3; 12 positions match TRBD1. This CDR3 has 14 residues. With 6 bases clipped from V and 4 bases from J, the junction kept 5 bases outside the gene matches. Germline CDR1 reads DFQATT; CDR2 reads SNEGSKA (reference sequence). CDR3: CSARGTGGSDTQYF. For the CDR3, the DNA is TGCAGTGCGCGCGGGACAGGGGGCTCAGATACGCAGTATTTT.

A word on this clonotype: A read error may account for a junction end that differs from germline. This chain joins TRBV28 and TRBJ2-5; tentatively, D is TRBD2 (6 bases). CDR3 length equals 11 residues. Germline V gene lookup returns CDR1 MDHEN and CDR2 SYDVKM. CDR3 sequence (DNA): TGTGCCAGCAGTTTTCTCGGGACTCCCCACTTC. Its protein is CASSFLGTPHF.

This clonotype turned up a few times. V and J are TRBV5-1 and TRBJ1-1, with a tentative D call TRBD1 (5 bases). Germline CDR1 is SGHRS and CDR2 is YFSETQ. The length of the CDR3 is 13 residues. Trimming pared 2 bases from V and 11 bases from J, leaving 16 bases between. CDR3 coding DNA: TGCGCCAGCAGCTTTGACAGACTCCTGGGGGCTTTCTTT. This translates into CASSFDRLLGAFF.